This record covers a single T cell receptor (beta chain). This clonotype was seen a handful of times. The clone's antigen remains unknown. Base qualities are not recorded, but no much larger clone differs from it by a single base. This sample was taken from a study of response to subunit inactivated influenza vaccine (dated by TCRdb to the late 2010s). Regarding the complete study: To follow how T cells responded to a trivalent subunit inactivated influenza vaccine, the researchers relied on deep quantitative profiling of the T cell receptor repertoire. Paper-wide results and their limitations: It was suggested by the authors that each seasonal influenza vaccination may recruit only a limited number of new T cells.

Receptors were amplified or captured by RT-PCR. TCRdb records Illumina HiSeq 2500 as the sequencer. TCRdb itself trimmed the public reads at Q25 with fastp, ran MiXCR and retained productive beta chains. Merged by CDR3 protein, the rows form single entries marked with the most common genes and DNA. Present in this sample are hundreds of thousands of distinct CDR3 sequences, around a sixth of which were seen just once. The biggest ten clones account for around 10% of the sample. Compared with germline, V lacks 4 bases and J lacks 0 bases; bases without a gene match: 12. The germline V gene specifies MGHRA as CDR1 and YSYEKL as CDR2. From the cysteine up to the phenylalanine, the CDR3 has a length of 17 residues. Kept here is only the CDR3 DNA, which spans 51 bases and is read in frame from base 1.

The sequences come from PBMCs from blood, collected about 12 days after vaccination. The receptor chain draws on TRBV4-1 and TRBJ2-7, with 7 middle bases fitting TRBD2. This TCR was recovered from a man aged 50 to 60 who received an inactivated influenza vaccine. Donor details come from another sample of the same person, matched by shared clones. The bases read TGCGCCAGCAGCCGGATACTAGCGACTGTTTCCTCCTACGAGCAGTACTTC. Translated, it reads CASSRILATVSSYEQYF.